A single sample is the source of the 20 T cell receptor beta chains below, sequenced in a study of blood T cell repertoires in COVID-19. Method: immunoSEQ multiplex PCR; TCRdb's copy keeps in-frame clones and lacks some. The repertoire consists of a few hundred thousand clones, with approximately 86% occurring once and the leading ten covering approximately 5.3%. Sequences were obtained from peripheral blood. The origin of the receptors is an older woman with COVID-19, enrolled during active disease.

The V gene is TRBV7-6, the J gene TRBJ2-6; tentatively, D is TRBD2 (6 bases). The CDR3 extends over 18 amino acids. The germline gives CDR1 SGHVS, CDR2 FNYEAQ. The ends were cut back, 1 base at V and 0 bases at J, with 13 bases in the middle. The CDR3 DNA sequence: TGTGCCAGCAGCTTAGAGCTAGCGATCTCCTCTGGGGCCAACGTCCTGACTTTC. Amino acid sequence: CASSLELAISSGANVLTF.

This clone was picked up a small number of times. The chain links TRBV7-2 to TRBJ1-2; 8 bases line up with TRBD1. Trimming at V came to 11 bases and at J to 4 bases, leaving 15 bases not matched to a gene. The CDR3 has 15 residues. The V gene's germline CDR1 is SGHTA and CDR2 FQGNSA. The CDR3 DNA sequence: TGTGCCGAGGGGGACAGGCCTAGTTTCGGCTATGGCTACACCTTC. Its translation: CAEGDRPSFGYGYTF.

This chain connects TRBV7-3 to TRBJ2-1; 9 positions match TRBD2. Germline CDR1 and CDR2: SGHTA and FQGTGA. The CDR3 has 17 residues. V shed 2 bases and J 8 bases; nucleotides not matched to a gene: 13. The CDR3 DNA is TGTGCCAGCAGCTTATTAGGGTCTAGCGGGAAAGTAGATGAGCAGTTCTTC. It translates to CASSLLGSSGKVDEQFF.

This clone was seen only a few times. The chain joins TRBV6-5 to TRBJ2-7, with TRBD1 identical over 9 bases. CDR1 and CDR2 from the germline V gene are MNHEY and SVGAGI. CDR3 length equals 13 residues. With 8 bases clipped from V and 6 bases from J, the junction kept 8 bases outside the gene matches. CDR3 sequence (DNA): TGTGCCAGCCTTAGTACAGGGGGCTCCGAGCAGTACTTC. Translating gives CASLSTGGSEQYF.

A word on this clone: The identical CDR3 is also encoded by other nucleotide sequences in the sample. The CDR3 DNA is TGTGCCAGCAGCGCCTTAGGGGGGAACACTGAAGCTTTCTTT. It specifies CASSALGGNTEAFF. J is TRBJ1-1 and V is TRBV9; possible D gene TRBD1, 6 bases. The germline V and J ends were trimmed by 3 bases and 1 base, with 10 bases remaining between them. The CDR3 loop spans 14 amino acids. Germline V lookup: CDR1 SGDLS, CDR2 YYNGEE.

The chain recombines TRBV7-8 with TRBJ1-1, with 7 bases that match TRBD1. After removal of 0 bases from V and 9 bases from J, the junction contained 7 bases not matched to a gene. The germline V gene has CDR1 SGHVS and CDR2 FQNEAQ. The length of the CDR3 is 14 residues. The CDR3 nucleotides read TGTGCCAGCAGCTTAGCGCTGGGGACAGCACAAGCTTTCTTT. Translation gives CASSLALGTAQAFF.

This sequence joins TRBV14 and TRBJ2-1; D possibly corresponds to TRBD2 (5 bases). The CDR3 covers 16 residues. Trimming shortened V by 5 bases and J by 7 bases, and 21 bases separated the two germline ends. Germline loops: CDR1 SGHDN, CDR2 FVKESK. CDR3 DNA: TGTGCCAGCAGCAATTACTTACGAGGAGGTCAAAATGAGCAGTTCTTC. It yields the protein CASSNYLRGGQNEQFF.

This chain links TRBV24-1 with TRBJ2-1; D is perhaps TRBD2 (5 bases). The CDR3 length is 15 residues. Trimming took off 5 bases at V and 2 bases at J, with 12 bases between the two ends. Germline V gives CDR1 KGHDR, CDR2 SFDVKD. The CDR3 region is CATSVFEGPYNEQFF. In DNA, the CDR3 is TGTGCCACCAGTGTTTTTGAGGGTCCCTACAATGAGCAGTTCTTC.

V usage is TRBV5-4 and J usage is TRBJ2-5; 14 bases agree with TRBD2. J gave up 5 bases and V 4 bases, and 7 bases lay outside the gene matches. Germline V gene lookup returns CDR1 SGHNT and CDR2 YYREEE (reference sequence). This CDR3 region has 16 residues. Here the CDR3 reads CASSPGLAGVVETQYF. The CDR3 coding sequence is TGTGCCAGCAGCCCGGGACTAGCGGGAGTAGTGGAGACCCAGTACTTC.

This clone came up a few times. The J gene is TRBJ1-2, the V gene TRBV28; TRBD1 is a possible D gene (5 bases). Deletions cut 9 bases from V and 8 bases from J, with 16 bases between. Germline V gene lookup returns CDR1 MDHEN and CDR2 SYDVKM. CDR3 length: 12 residues. The CDR3 sequence: CASHSGGDGYTF. CDR3 in DNA: TGTGCCAGTCACAGTGGAGGGGACGGCTACACCTTC.

The rearrangement joins TRBV30 to TRBJ1-2; unclear D gene. Deletions cut 3 bases from V and 13 bases from J, with 12 bases between. The CDR3 covers 10 residues. From germline, CDR1 is GTSNPN and CDR2 SVGIG (reference sequence). The CDR3 nucleotides are TGTGCCTGGAGCGGTAGAAAAGTCACCTTC. It codes for CAWSGRKVTF.

The chain recombines TRBV7-3 with TRBJ2-7, with 7 bases that match TRBD2. With 2 bases clipped from V and 2 bases from J, the junction kept 6 bases outside the gene matches. CDR1 is SGHTA and CDR2 is FQGTGA in the germline V gene. CDR3 length: 15 residues. The CDR3 here is CASSLVGRGAYEQYF. The DNA for the CDR3 is TGTGCCAGCAGCTTAGTCGGACGGGGGGCCTACGAGCAGTACTTC.

The table lists this clone with a few counts. The chain is built from TRBV10-3 and TRBJ1-2; 8 positions match TRBD1. Germline loops: CDR1 ENHRY, CDR2 SYGVKD. The CDR3 has 15 amino acids. Trimming took 2 bases from V and 4 from J; bases not matched to a gene: 6. This CDR3 is CAISEGQGASYGYTF. CDR3 coding DNA: TGTGCCATCAGTGAGGGGCAGGGGGCTAGCTATGGCTACACCTTC.

This clone was counted a few times. The DNA is omitted, as the CDR3 cannot be located on it reliably, and the CDR3 follows TCRdb's listing. The V and J genes are TRBV12-1 and TRBJ1-1; the D call in the table, TRBD1, was not verified against the DNA. TRBV12-1 is marked as a pseudogene. The CDR3 extends over 19 residues, inclusive of both ends. CDR3 sequence reads: CASSFVGFGTGEGNTEAFF.

Only a few counts were recorded for this clone. The V call is TRBV9, the J call TRBJ1-6, with a weak D call TRBD1 (5 bases). Deletions cut 0 bases from V and 7 bases from J, with 11 bases between. The CDR3 covers 15 residues. The germline V gene has CDR1 SGDLS and CDR2 YYNGEE. The CDR3 loop is CASSVGGVGNSPLHF. CDR3 nucleotides: TGTGCCAGCAGCGTAGGGGGGGTTGGCAATTCACCCCTCCACTTT.

This clone was picked up a small number of times. The gene calls are TRBV4-1 and TRBJ2-6; D call uncertain. Germline CDR1 MGHRA, CDR2 YSYEKL. The CDR3 is 15 residues long. V lost 4 bases, J lost 4 bases, and 11 bases lay in between. CDR3 region: CASSRVLSGANVLTF. CDR3 DNA sequence: TGCGCCAGCAGCCGCGTCCTCTCCGGGGCCAACGTCCTGACTTTC.

As for this clone: The identical CDR3 is also encoded by other nucleotide sequences in the sample. For the CDR3, the DNA is TGTGCCAGTAGTATCGGGGGACCTGGAAACACCATATATTTT. As protein: CASSIGGPGNTIYF. This sequence joins TRBV19 and TRBJ1-3, with D perhaps TRBD1 (5 bases). Trimming stripped 3 bases from V and 2 bases from J, with 8 bases between. Germline V gene sequence: CDR1 LNHDA, CDR2 SQIVND (reference sequence). This CDR3 spans 14 amino acids. Looking up the rest from reference TRBV19 and TRBJ1-3 gives the full variable domain: DGGITQSPKYLFRKEGQNVTLSCEQNLNHDAMYWYRQDPGQGLRLIYYSQIVNDFQKGDIAEGYSVSREKKESFPLTVTSAQKNPTAFYLCASSIGGPGNTIYFGEGSWLTVV.

V usage is TRBV5-1 and J usage is TRBJ2-5; 8 positions match TRBD1. CDR3 length: 15 amino acids. Germline V gene data show CDR1 as SGHRS and CDR2 as YFSETQ. Losses at the gene ends were 5 bases for V and 1 base for J; bases not matched to a gene: 7. CDR3 nucleotides: TGCGCCAGCAGGGATTACAGGGGGGCCCAAGAGACCCAGTACTTC. Protein product: CASRDYRGAQETQYF.

This clone has more than one count but fewer than ten. V usage is TRBV7-2 and J usage is TRBJ2-1, with TRBD1 identical over 8 bases. The CDR3 extends over 14 amino acids. The V and J ends lost 5 bases and 4 bases, in that order; junction bases with no gene match: 4. The germline V gene encodes CDR1 SGHTA and CDR2 FQGNSA. CDR3 amino acids: CASSPGQAYNEQFF. Here the CDR3 DNA reads TGTGCCAGCAGCCCGGGACAGGCTTACAATGAGCAGTTCTTC.

This clone showed up just once. This chain connects TRBV28 to TRBJ1-2, with 8 bases aligning to TRBD1. The CDR3 runs to 13 residues. Trimming cost V 10 bases and J 2 bases; bases outside gene matches: 6. Germline V gene data show CDR1 as MDHEN and CDR2 as SYDVKM. The CDR3 DNA is TGTGCCATCCCTCGGACAGGGAACTATGGCTACACCTTC. Its translation: CAIPRTGNYGYTF.